The 21 T cell receptor beta chains below were found in one sample sequenced in a study of shared clonotypes between healthy human individuals. Sequenced by immunoSEQ multiplex PCR; TCRdb stores in-frame clones only, minus some. The table records under 2.5 million clones, about nine tenths of them present only once. Specimen: naive CD4+ T cells from PBMCs. The subset denotes: CD45RA+ positively selected. These receptors originate from a man younger than 35 in good health. Some clones in this sample may be carry-over from other donors' samples.

The gene calls are TRBV30 and TRBJ2-5, with D maybe TRBD2 (5 bases). This CDR3 region has 14 residues. Germline values: CDR1 GTSNPN, CDR2 SVGIG (reference sequence). V shed 0 bases and J shed 8 bases, with 16 bases lying between them. The CDR3 bases are TGTGCCTGGAGTGTACGCGGAGCCCGGGGAACCCAGTACTTC. Amino acid sequence: CAWSVRGARGTQYF.

This clone was picked up a small number of times. At the DNA level, this CDR3 is encoded by other sequences in the same sample as well. This chain uses TRBV5-1 with TRBJ1-2; D may be TRBD1 (5 bases). Trimming took 0 bases from V and 0 from J, leaving 9 bases between them. The CDR3 covers 15 residues. Germline values: CDR1 SGHRS, CDR2 YFSETQ. This CDR3 is CASSLGGTANYGYTF. CDR3 in DNA: TGCGCCAGCAGCTTGGGGGGGACGGCTAACTATGGCTACACCTTC.

The chain recombines TRBV9 with TRBJ2-1; 9 bases align to TRBD2. Per the germline V gene, CDR1 is SGDLS and CDR2 is YYNGEE. J gave up 9 bases and V 2 bases, and 9 bases lay outside the gene matches. This CDR3 is built from 15 residues. The CDR3, as DNA: TGTGCCAGCAGCGTTGGCGGGAGGGCGGACGCTGAGCAGTTCTTC. Amino acid sequence: CASSVGGRADAEQFF.

This clone is a singleton in its sample. The chain joins TRBV2 to TRBJ2-5, with D possibly matching TRBD1 (7 bases). The CDR3 is 15 amino acids. V was clipped by 3 bases and J by 7 bases, with 18 bases between them. CDR1 and CDR2 from the germline V gene are SNHLY and FYNNEI. CDR3 sequence reads: CASSDGGTVGVTQYF. CDR3 DNA sequence: TGTGCCAGCAGTGATGGCGGGACAGTCGGGGTGACCCAGTACTTC.

This clone came up a few times. The chain has TRBV5-1 and TRBJ1-1; D possibly corresponds to TRBD1 (5 bases). The V gene lost 1 base and the J gene lost 5 bases, with 12 bases spanning the gap. The germline V gene has CDR1 SGHRS and CDR2 YFSETQ. The CDR3 runs 14 residues. The CDR3 spells CASSLMGGLTEAFF. The CDR3 DNA reads as TGCGCCAGCAGCTTGATGGGGGGGTTGACTGAAGCTTTCTTT.

The chain is built from TRBV4-1 and TRBJ2-6; TRBD2 agrees at 9 bases. This CDR3 is 17 amino acids long. Trimming cost V 4 bases and J 2 bases; bases outside gene matches: 6. Per the germline V gene, CDR1 is MGHRA and CDR2 is YSYEKL. The CDR3 coding sequence is TGCGCCAGCAGCCCACGTAGCGGGAGACCTGGGGCCAACGTCCTGACTTTC. It encodes CASSPRSGRPGANVLTF.

This chain connects TRBV19 to TRBJ2-7, with TRBD1 matching 8 bases. The germline V gene encodes CDR1 LNHDA and CDR2 SQIVND (reference sequence). The V gene end was trimmed by 1 base and the J gene end by 3 bases; junction bases not matched to a gene: 11. CDR3 size: 17 residues. The DNA of the CDR3 is TGTGCCAGTAGTATAGGAGGAGTGGCCAGGGGGCACTACGAGCAGTACTTC. Encoded protein: CASSIGGVARGHYEQYF. The full variable domain, in which reference TRBV19 and TRBJ2-7 provide the parts outside the CDR3, is DGGITQSPKYLFRKEGQNVTLSCEQNLNHDAMYWYRQDPGQGLRLIYYSQIVNDFQKGDIAEGYSVSREKKESFPLTVTSAQKNPTAFYLCASSIGGVARGHYEQYFGPGTRLTVT.

This rearrangement joins TRBV11-2 to TRBJ2-1; possible D gene TRBD1, 5 bases. Germline V gene sequence: CDR1 SGHAT, CDR2 FQNNGV. CDR3 length: 15 residues. V was shortened by 5 bases and J by 2 bases, with 13 bases between the two germline ends. CDR3 residues: CASSPQGLTYNEQFF. Here the CDR3 DNA reads TGTGCCAGCAGCCCCCAGGGCCTGACCTACAATGAGCAGTTCTTC.

The CDR3 DNA reads TGTGCCAGTAGTGGATGGGGCTACCAAGAGACCCAGTACTTC. Its protein product is CASSGWGYQETQYF. V gene TRBV19 combines with J gene TRBJ2-5; maybe TRBD1 (5 bases). Germline CDR1 LNHDA, CDR2 SQIVND (reference sequence). V shed 5 bases and J shed 0 bases, with 10 bases lying between them. The CDR3 totals 14 residues.

This clone was picked up one time. The chain has TRBV11-2 and TRBJ1-2; D is unresolved. Germline V gives CDR1 SGHAT, CDR2 FQNNGV. Trimming stripped 4 bases from V and 4 bases from J, with 13 bases between. The CDR3 covers 14 residues. The CDR3 DNA sequence: TGTGCCAGCAGCTCAATCGGACGTTTCTATGGCTACACCTTC. This sequence encodes CASSSIGRFYGYTF.

This clone appeared once. V usage is TRBV7-9 and J usage is TRBJ1-2, with 12 bases that match TRBD1. This CDR3 comprises 17 residues. Losses at the gene ends were 5 bases for V and 2 bases for J; bases not matched to a gene: 9. Germline lookup yields CDR1 SEHNR and CDR2 FQNEAQ (reference sequence). Written as DNA, the CDR3 is TGTGCCAGCAGCCATGGGACAGGGGGCCCTGGCAACTATGGCTACACCTTC. Translating gives CASSHGTGGPGNYGYTF.

V gene TRBV15 combines with J gene TRBJ1-5; D is perhaps TRBD1 (5 bases). V was shortened by 3 bases and J by 5 bases, with 8 bases between the two germline ends. This CDR3 spans 13 amino acids. CDR1 LNHNV and CDR2 YYDKDF come from the germline V gene (reference sequence). This CDR3 is CATSSRGYQPQHF. DNA of the CDR3: TGTGCCACCAGCAGTAGGGGTTATCAGCCCCAGCATTTT.

V and J are TRBV6-1 and TRBJ2-7; TRBD1 matches at 11 bases. J was trimmed by 1 base and V by 6 bases; bases with no gene match: 5. Germline V gene data show CDR1 as MNHNS and CDR2 as SASEGT. The CDR3 extends over 15 amino acids. The DNA for the CDR3 is TGTGCCAGCAGAGAGGACAGGGGGCTATCCTACGAGCAGTACTTC. Translated, it gives CASREDRGLSYEQYF.

CDR3 protein: CASSWVVTGSDNEQFF. The DNA of the CDR3 is TGCGCCAGCAGCTGGGTGGTGACAGGGAGCGACAATGAGCAGTTCTTC. The V gene is TRBV5-1, the J gene TRBJ2-1; 7 bases line up with TRBD1. This CDR3 has 16 amino acids. V was clipped by 3 bases and J by 5 bases; unmatched bases: 11. Germline CDR1 SGHRS, CDR2 YFSETQ.

This rearrangement joins TRBV7-2 to TRBJ2-3, with a weak D call TRBD1 (8 bases). The CDR3 has 16 amino acids. From germline, CDR1 is SGHTA and CDR2 FQGNSA. Trimming pared 3 bases from V and 10 bases from J, leaving 23 bases between. This chain's CDR3 is CASSFIGRTTGDAQYF. CDR3 bases: TGTGCCAGCAGCTTTATCGGGAGGACGACAGGGGATGCGCAGTATTTT.

This clone was recorded once. The genes are TRBV5-1 and TRBJ1-1; 7 nucleotides match TRBD1. J was trimmed by 5 bases and V by 3 bases; bases with no gene match: 7. This CDR3 spans 14 amino acids. The germline gives CDR1 SGHRS, CDR2 YFSETQ. The CDR3 DNA is TGCGCCAGCAGCTACGGGACAGAACGTACTGAAGCTTTCTTT. It codes for CASSYGTERTEAFF.

Of note for this clone: Other DNA sequences in this specimen translate into the identical CDR3. This chain uses TRBV28 with TRBJ2-1; 7 positions agree with TRBD2. The V gene end was trimmed by 4 bases and the J gene end by 0 bases; junction bases not matched to a gene: 0. CDR1 and CDR2 from the germline V gene are MDHEN and SYDVKM. The CDR3 has 14 residues. The CDR3 nucleotides are TGTGCCAGCAGTTCGGGGGGCTCCTACAATGAGCAGTTCTTC. Its translation is CASSSGGSYNEQFF.

The chain recombines TRBV6-5 with TRBJ2-2; D ambiguous. The CDR3 sequence is 13 residues long. Per the germline V gene, CDR1 is MNHEY and CDR2 is SVGAGI. The ends were cut back, 6 bases at V and 1 base at J, with 6 bases in the middle. The CDR3 DNA reads TGTGCCAGCAGAAGAGTGAACACCGGGGAGCTGTTTTTT. Amino acid sequence: CASRRVNTGELFF.

The chain combines TRBV28 with TRBJ2-7; possibly TRBD1 for D (6 bases). Trimming pared 7 bases from V and 7 bases from J, leaving 20 bases between. Germline CDR1 MDHEN, CDR2 SYDVKM. CDR3 length: 14 residues. Here the CDR3 reads CASTGTPTTGEQYF. The DNA for the CDR3 is TGTGCCAGCACTGGGACACCGACAACGGGGGAGCAGTACTTC.

The chain employs TRBV7-3 and TRBJ1-1; TRBD1 matches at 7 bases. The CDR3 contains 15 residues. V shed 2 bases, J shed 4 bases, and the junction held 7 bases outside the gene matches. Germline CDR1 and CDR2: SGHTA and FQGTGA. CDR3 bases: TGTGCCAGCAGCTTAGTCGCAGGGGGAGGCACTGAAGCTTTCTTT. This gives the protein CASSLVAGGGTEAFF.

This clone was picked up one time. The chain recombines TRBV4-1 with TRBJ2-5; D unclear. The J call may be wrong; the DNA end is better matched by TRBJ2-7. The CDR3 length is 15 residues. Germline-derived CDR1 and CDR2 are MGHRA and YSYEKL. In DNA form, the CDR3 reads TGCGCCAGCAGCCAAGCCTCCCAGACGACCTACGAGCAGTACTTC. This sequence encodes CASSQASQTTYEQYF.